These T cell receptor beta chains were read from a single sample in a study of blood T cell repertoires in COVID-19. Measured with immunoSEQ multiplex PCR; TCRdb has only the in-frame clones, and not every one. The table has about 240,000 clones, approximately 80% seen once. The specimen sequenced was peripheral blood. Source of these receptors: a man aged 25-45 years who had recovered from COVID-19. Each CDR3 is given without its conserved first and last residue. Each record gives: J gene, CDR3 length, V gene, CDR3 protein.

TRBJ2-5 | 14 | TRBV6-1 | ASSEVWRGGQETQY
TRBJ2-2 | 13 | TRBV7-3 | ASSSWTGVGGELF
TRBJ2-2 | 13 | TRBV2 | ASSTGTGNTGELF
TRBJ2-3 | 13 | TRBV7-9 | ASSSMDWGTDTQY
TRBJ1-6 | 14 | TRBV2 | ASRPPGLAGASPLH
TRBJ1-1 | 12 | TRBV10-3 | AISDWGGNTEAF
TRBJ2-5 | 11 | TRBV7-9 | ATQTGMIETQY
TRBJ1-1 | 12 | TRBV4-2 | ASSVRQGETEAF
TRBJ1-4 | 12 | TRBV3-1/TRBV3-2 | ASSPQDTGGKLF
TRBJ1-5 | 11 | TRBV7-2 | ASSFRDREPQH
TRBJ1-3 | 15 | TRBV15 | ATSRDTGSLSGNTIY
TRBJ1-1 | 13 | TRBV5-4 | ASSPPTGRSTEAF
TRBJ2-5 | 13 | TRBV7-6 | ASSLGTGVMETQY
TRBJ2-5 | 13 | TRBV6-5 | ASSYISGGRETQY
TRBJ1-2 | 14 | TRBV4-2 | ASSQALNSANYGYT
TRBJ1-1 | 13 | TRBV10-2 | ASSKGQRGNTEAF
TRBJ2-1 | 13 | TRBV5-4 | ASSLPGSAYNEQF
TRBJ1-2 | 12 | TRBV29-1 | SVEERDRGYGYT
TRBJ2-7 | 13 | TRBV2 | ASSVRGGGAYEQY
TRBJ2-5 | 14 | TRBV11-2 | ASSTPRLAGVETQY
TRBJ1-1 | 11 | TRBV9 | ASSTPGGGKAF
TRBJ2-1 | 11 | TRBV6-2/TRBV6-3 | ASSYSPSNEQF
TRBJ1-2 | 6 | TRBV2 | AFRVYT
TRBJ1-5 | 14 | TRBV10-1 | ASRTVSPTIGQPQH
TRBJ1-1 | 10 | TRBV28 | ASSRHTSEAF
TRBJ1-1 | 13 | TRBV10-3 | AISALSRGDTEAF
TRBJ2-3 | 10 | TRBV15 | ATSQTGRAQY
TRBJ2-5 | 16 | TRBV9 | ASSVAGLAGGPGETQY